The entry below gives a single T cell receptor (beta chain) sequence along with its context. The data originate from a study of OX40 agonist ivuxolimab in advanced cancers. V was trimmed by 8 bases and J by 0 bases, leaving 22 bases between them. The CDR3 spans 17 residues. Germline V gene sequence: CDR1 MDHEN, CDR2 SYDVKM. Only in-frame clones appear in the TCRdb table, and some are missing; sequencing was by immunoSEQ multiplex PCR. The sample records 40,000 to 50,000 clones, 86% being singletons. The source of this sequence is an adult with an advanced solid tumor such as melanoma, head and neck, liver or kidney cancer. The chain couples TRBV28 to TRBJ2-5, with D possibly TRBD2 on 6 matching bases. The material was CD4+ or CD8+ T cells sorted from blood, obtained in a trial of the OX40 agonist ivuxolimab. The CDR3 region is CASEEGSGARYQETQYF. The CDR3 DNA reads TGTGCCAGCGAGGAGGGTTCCGGAGCTCGATACCAAGAGACCCAGTACTTC.